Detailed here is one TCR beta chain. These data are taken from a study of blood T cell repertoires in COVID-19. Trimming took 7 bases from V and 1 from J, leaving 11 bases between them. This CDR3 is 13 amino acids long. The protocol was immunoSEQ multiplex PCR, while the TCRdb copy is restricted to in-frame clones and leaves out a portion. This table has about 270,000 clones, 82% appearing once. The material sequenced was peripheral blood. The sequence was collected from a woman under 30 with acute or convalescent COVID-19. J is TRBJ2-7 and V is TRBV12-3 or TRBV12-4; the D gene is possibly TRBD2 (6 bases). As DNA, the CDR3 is TGTGCCAGCACCCCGGGACTGTCCTACGAGCAGTACTTC. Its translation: CASTPGLSYEQYF.